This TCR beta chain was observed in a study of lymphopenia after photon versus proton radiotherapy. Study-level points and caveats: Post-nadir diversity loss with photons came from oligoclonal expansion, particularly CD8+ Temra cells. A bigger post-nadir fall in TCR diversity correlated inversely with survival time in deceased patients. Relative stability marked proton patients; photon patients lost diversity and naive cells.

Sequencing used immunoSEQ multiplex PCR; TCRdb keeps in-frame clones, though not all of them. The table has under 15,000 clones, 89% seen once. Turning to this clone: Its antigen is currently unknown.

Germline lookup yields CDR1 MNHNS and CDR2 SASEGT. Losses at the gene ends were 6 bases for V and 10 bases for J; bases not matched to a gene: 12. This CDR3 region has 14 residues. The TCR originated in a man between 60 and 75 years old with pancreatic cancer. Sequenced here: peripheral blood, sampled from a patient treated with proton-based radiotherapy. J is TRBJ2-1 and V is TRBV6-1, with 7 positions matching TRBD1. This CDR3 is CASRVPGQPGEQFF. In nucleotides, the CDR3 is TGTGCCAGCAGGGTCCCGGGACAGCCTGGGGAGCAGTTCTTC.